One and the same sample provided the 21 T cell receptor beta chains below, sequenced in a study of blood T cell repertoires in COVID-19. TCRdb keeps only in-frame clones here, not all; method: immunoSEQ multiplex PCR. The repertoire holds fewer than 450,000 clones, with approximately 88% as singletons. Material: peripheral blood. The receptors derive from a woman in her fifties or sixties with COVID-19, enrolled during active disease.

The chain couples TRBV5-1 to TRBJ1-3; the D gene is possibly TRBD1 (5 bases). This CDR3 spans 14 amino acids. Germline assignment: CDR1 SGHRS and CDR2 YFSETQ. V was cut by 4 bases and J by 4 bases, with 12 bases left in between. CDR3 coding DNA: TGCGCCAGCAGCACAGACAGCTCCGGAAACACCATATATTTT. Protein: CASSTDSSGNTIYF.

J is TRBJ2-5 and V is TRBV13; 7 bases fit TRBD2. Per the germline V gene, CDR1 is PRHDT and CDR2 is FYEKMQ (reference sequence). This CDR3 has 15 amino acids. The ends lost 4 bases at V and 6 bases at J; junction bases unmatched: 11. CDR3: CASSSDVLAEKTQYF. CDR3 nucleotide sequence: TGTGCCAGCAGCTCAGACGTTCTAGCGGAGAAGACCCAGTACTTC.

J is TRBJ2-7 and V is TRBV7-9; 7 nucleotides line up with TRBD1. The CDR3 contains 14 residues. The J segment lost 2 bases and the V segment lost 3 bases, leaving 4 bases of the junction unmatched. From germline, CDR1 is SEHNR and CDR2 FQNEAQ (reference sequence). The CDR3 DNA sequence: TGTGCCAGCAGCTTTCCAGGGGGACCCTACGAGCAGTACTTC. This sequence encodes CASSFPGGPYEQYF.

A few counts support this clone. The chain employs TRBV19 and TRBJ2-5; D possibly corresponds to TRBD2 (6 bases). The ends were cut back, 5 bases at V and 4 bases at J, with 8 bases in the middle. Per germline, CDR1 LNHDA and CDR2 SQIVND (reference sequence). The CDR3 extends over 12 amino acids. The CDR3 is CASSRGLETQYF. The CDR3 nucleotides read TGTGCCAGTAGTCGGGGGTTAGAGACCCAGTACTTC.

The rearrangement joins TRBV21-1 to TRBJ2-3; the table's D call, TRBD1, has no DNA check behind it. TRBV21-1 corresponds to a pseudogene. The CDR3 runs 21 residues. CDR3 coding DNA: TGTGCCAGCAGCAAAAGCCAGACAGGGGGACTGACTAGCCCTAGCACAGATACGCAGTATTTT. This codes for CASSKSQTGGLTSPSTDTQYF.

V and J are TRBV7-2 and TRBJ1-1, with D perhaps TRBD1 (5 bases). Per germline, CDR1 SGHTA and CDR2 FQGNSA. With 3 bases removed from V and 0 bases from J, the gap between germline ends came to 8 bases. CDR3 length equals 14 residues. The CDR3 DNA is TGTGCCAGCAGCTTGAAGGGGTTGAACACTGAAGCTTTCTTT. It is translated as CASSLKGLNTEAFF.

Of note for this clone: This sample includes further DNA sequences coding for the same CDR3. The chain combines TRBV5-4 with TRBJ2-6; D possibly corresponds to TRBD2 (6 bases). The germline V gene encodes CDR1 SGHNT and CDR2 YYREEE (reference sequence). The CDR3 is 15 amino acids. V lost 4 bases and J 2 bases, leaving 10 bases between the germline ends. CDR3 sequence: CASSPGGAGANVLTF. The CDR3, as DNA: TGTGCCAGCAGCCCCGGAGGGGCTGGGGCCAACGTCCTGACTTTC.

The chain carries TRBV6-5 and TRBJ1-2; TRBD1 matches 7 bases. With V trimmed by 4 bases and J by 5 bases, 10 bases remained unmatched. The CDR3 covers 15 residues. The germline CDR1 and CDR2 sequences are MNHEY and SVGAGI. The CDR3 spells CASSLRQGTVYGYTF. The CDR3 coding sequence is TGTGCCAGCAGTTTAAGACAGGGAACCGTTTATGGCTACACCTTC.

The chain links TRBV2 to TRBJ1-1; D unclear. CDR3 length: 16 amino acids. The germline V and J ends were trimmed by 6 bases and 3 bases, with 20 bases remaining between them. Germline CDR1 and CDR2: SNHLY and FYNNEI. This CDR3 is CASRIGINSLYTEAFF. CDR3 bases: TGTGCCAGCAGGATCGGAATCAACAGCCTATACACTGAAGCTTTCTTT.

V is TRBV7-3 and J is TRBJ1-1; 8 bases agree with TRBD1. Germline V gene data show CDR1 as SGHTA and CDR2 as FQGTGA. J gave up 3 bases and V 5 bases, and 11 bases lay outside the gene matches. This CDR3 is built from 16 residues. CDR3 region: CASSPVSDRVHTEAFF. CDR3 sequence (DNA): TGTGCCAGCAGCCCAGTTTCGGACAGGGTGCACACTGAAGCTTTCTTT.

This clone was observed a handful of times. The J gene is TRBJ1-2, the V gene TRBV28; D may be TRBD1 (5 bases). The V gene lost 7 bases and the J gene lost 8 bases, with 17 bases spanning the gap. The CDR3 contains 13 residues. Germline V CDR1 and CDR2: MDHEN, SYDVKM. The chain's CDR3 is CASITAGVLGYTF. Here the CDR3 DNA reads TGTGCCAGCATCACGGCGGGGGTGCTCGGCTACACCTTC.

This clone was detected a few times. In DNA, the CDR3 is TGTGCCAGCAGTTTCAACAGTCCGACCATGAACACTGAAGCTTTCTTT. This translates into CASSFNSPTMNTEAFF. The rearrangement joins TRBV28 to TRBJ1-1; D gene ambiguous. The CDR3 has 16 residues. Trimming removed 3 bases from V and 0 bases from J, with 14 bases in between. Looked up from germline, CDR1 is MDHEN and CDR2 is SYDVKM.

The chain is built from TRBV7-2 and TRBJ2-1; 11 nucleotides agree with TRBD2. The CDR3 is made up of 15 amino acids. V lost 6 bases, J lost 7 bases, and 8 bases stayed unmatched. Germline lookup yields CDR1 SGHTA and CDR2 FQGNSA. DNA of the CDR3: TGTGCCAGCAGTTCTGTACTAGCGGGGGTGAATGAGCAGTTCTTC. Its protein product is CASSSVLAGVNEQFF.

The chain links TRBV20-1 to TRBJ2-5; maybe TRBD2 (6 bases). In germline, CDR1 is DFQATT, CDR2 SNEGSKA (reference sequence). The V end lost 3 bases, the J end lost 5 bases, and 7 bases lay between the germline ends. The CDR3 extends over 11 amino acids. The CDR3 spells CSAREGETQYF. The CDR3 DNA reads TGCAGTGCTAGGGAGGGGGAGACCCAGTACTTC.

This rearrangement joins TRBV28 to TRBJ2-4, with 9 bases lining up with TRBD1. CDR3 length: 14 residues. Germline loops: CDR1 MDHEN, CDR2 SYDVKM. The V and J ends lost 6 bases and 6 bases, in that order; junction bases with no gene match: 6. CDR3 sequence: CASSLQGAGNIQYF. As DNA, the CDR3 is TGTGCCAGCAGCCTACAGGGGGCGGGAAACATTCAGTACTTC.

In regard to this clone: The junction departs from germline at one end; a sequencing error may be responsible. This chain links TRBV20-1 with TRBJ1-5; D gene ambiguous. Germline CDR1 reads DFQATT; CDR2 reads SNEGSKA (reference sequence). The CDR3 contains 13 residues. This chain's CDR3 is CSTSNRPDQPQHF. The CDR3 bases are TGCAGTACTAGTAACAGACCAGATCAGCCCCAGCATTTT.

The CDR3 region is CASSSGGTADTQYF. The CDR3 DNA is TGTGCCAGCAGCTCAGGAGGGACAGCAGATACGCAGTATTTT. V and J are TRBV11-2 and TRBJ2-3; maybe TRBD1 (7 bases). This CDR3 contains 14 residues. With 4 bases removed from V and 4 bases from J, the gap between germline ends came to 12 bases. Germline values: CDR1 SGHAT, CDR2 FQNNGV.

The chain combines TRBV18 with TRBJ2-3; 10 bases fit TRBD1. Unmatched junction bases numbered 5, after V lost 1 base and J lost 7 bases. Per the germline V gene, CDR1 is KGHSH and CDR2 is LQKENI. This CDR3 is 15 amino acids long. CDR3 DNA sequence: TGTGCCAGCTCACCACGTCAGGACAGGGGGAATACGCAGTATTTT. Amino acid sequence: CASSPRQDRGNTQYF.

CDR3 nucleotide sequence: TGTGCCAGCAGCCCCGGGGGGACTGAAGCTTTCTTT. It codes for CASSPGGTEAFF. V is TRBV12-3 or TRBV12-4 and J is TRBJ1-1; TRBD1 might be the D (5 bases). V was shortened by 6 bases and J by 5 bases, with 10 bases between the two germline ends. The CDR3 spans 12 residues.

About this clone itself: This sample includes further DNA sequences coding for the same CDR3. This chain connects TRBV6-5 to TRBJ1-1; tentative D call: TRBD1 (5 bases). The V and J ends lost 2 bases and 1 base respectively, with 5 bases between them. CDR1 and CDR2 from the germline V gene are MNHEY and SVGAGI. This CDR3 contains 13 residues. DNA of the CDR3: TGTGCCAGCAGTTACACAGGGAACACTGAAGCTTTCTTT. Its protein product is CASSYTGNTEAFF.

CDR3 DNA sequence: TGTGCCAGCAGCTCCCGTGCGGGGGGTGCCTACGAGCAGTACTTC. Translation: CASSSRAGGAYEQYF. The rearrangement links TRBV13 to TRBJ2-7; TRBD2 aligns across 8 bases. Germline CDR1 reads PRHDT; CDR2 reads FYEKMQ (reference sequence). Trimming cost V 4 bases and J 2 bases; bases outside gene matches: 7. This CDR3 has 15 residues.